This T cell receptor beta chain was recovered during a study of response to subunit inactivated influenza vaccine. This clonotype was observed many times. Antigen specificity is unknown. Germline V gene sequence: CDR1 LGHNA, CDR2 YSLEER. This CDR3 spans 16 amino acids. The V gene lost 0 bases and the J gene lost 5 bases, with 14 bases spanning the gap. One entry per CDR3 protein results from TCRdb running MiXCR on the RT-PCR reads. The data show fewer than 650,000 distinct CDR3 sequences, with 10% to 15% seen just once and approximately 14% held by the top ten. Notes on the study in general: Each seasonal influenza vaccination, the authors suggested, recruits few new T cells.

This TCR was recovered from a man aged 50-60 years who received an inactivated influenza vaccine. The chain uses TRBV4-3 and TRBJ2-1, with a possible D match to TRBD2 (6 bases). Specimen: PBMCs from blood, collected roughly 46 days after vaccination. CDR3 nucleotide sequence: TGCGCCAGCAGCCAAGATAGTTGGACTACGAACAATGAGCAGTTCTTC. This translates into CASSQDSWTTNNEQFF.